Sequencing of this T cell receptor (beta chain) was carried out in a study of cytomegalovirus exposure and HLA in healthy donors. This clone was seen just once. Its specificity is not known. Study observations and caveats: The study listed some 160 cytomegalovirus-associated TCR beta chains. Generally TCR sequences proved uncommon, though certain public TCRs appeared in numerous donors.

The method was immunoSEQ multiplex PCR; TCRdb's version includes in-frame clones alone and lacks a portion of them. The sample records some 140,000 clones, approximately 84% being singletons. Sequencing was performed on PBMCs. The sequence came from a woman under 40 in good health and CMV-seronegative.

The CDR3 DNA follows: TGTGCCAGCAGCTTAGGGACAGGGCGCGATGAGCAGTTCTTC. Its protein is CASSLGTGRDEQFF. The rearrangement uses TRBV11-3 and TRBJ2-1; 8 bases line up with TRBD1. This CDR3 is 14 amino acids long. After removal of 1 base from V and 8 bases from J, the junction contained 4 bases not matched to a gene. Germline V lookup: CDR1 SGHNT, CDR2 YENEEA.